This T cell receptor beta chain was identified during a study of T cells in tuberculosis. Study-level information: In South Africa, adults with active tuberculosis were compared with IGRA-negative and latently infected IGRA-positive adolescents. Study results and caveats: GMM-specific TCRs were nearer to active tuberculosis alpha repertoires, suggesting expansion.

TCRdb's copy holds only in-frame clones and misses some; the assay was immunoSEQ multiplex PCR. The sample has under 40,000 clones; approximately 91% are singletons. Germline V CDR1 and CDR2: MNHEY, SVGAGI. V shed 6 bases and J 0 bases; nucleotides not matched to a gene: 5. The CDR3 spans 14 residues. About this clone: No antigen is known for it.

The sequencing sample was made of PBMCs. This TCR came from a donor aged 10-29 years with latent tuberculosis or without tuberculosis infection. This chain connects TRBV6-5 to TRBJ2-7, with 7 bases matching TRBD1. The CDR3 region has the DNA TGTGCCAGCAGGAGGACAGGAAGCTCCTACGAGCAGTACTTC. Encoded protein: CASRRTGSSYEQYF.